Included here is one T cell receptor beta chain sequence, with context. Which antigen it targets is not known. One base away there is no much larger clone; base qualities are not given. Preparation of the library involved the immunoSEQ multiplex PCR assay. TCRdb took over this immuneACCESS table, retaining in-frame rearrangements with V and J assigned. Such tables are incomplete; in checked studies, under half of the missing clones stem from an unresolved V gene, and the remainder is unexplained. This sample is represented by roughly 64,000 clones; 65% to 90% of them were singletons. The ten largest clones take up approximately 4.7% of the sample. The CDR3 spans 13 residues, from the cysteine through the phenylalanine. Solely the CDR3 DNA is kept, with 39 bases framed from the first base. V drops 6 bases and J drops 11 bases, leaving 19 bases in between. From a lookup of the germline V gene, CDR1 and CDR2 are KGHSH and LQKENI.

The sample is drawn from a study of technical replicates of blood from several donors (dated by TCRdb to the late 2010s). Specimen: PBMCs. This chain joins TRBV18 to TRBJ1-1; possibly the D gene is TRBD1, per 5 matching bases. The sequence was obtained from a human donor in good health. Some clones in this sample may be carry-over from other donors' samples. CDR3 reads: CASSRGERGMAFF. The nucleotide sequence is TGTGCCAGCTCCCGGGGGGAAAGGGGAATGGCTTTCTTT.